This entry lists 2 T cell receptor beta chains sequenced from one sample in a study of Ad26.COV2.S vaccination and SARS-CoV-2 variants. Treatment noted: 19 received Ad26.COV2.S at low or high dose, single or two shots; about 5 received placebo; per-sample allocation not given. Following the first vaccine or placebo injection, samples were taken on day 63. Clones were sequenced by immunoSEQ multiplex PCR, and TCRdb holds only the in-frame ones, with some missing. The sample has hundreds of thousands of clones, more than 70% seen once; the top ten hold approximately 1.5%. Sequenced here: peripheral blood, sampled in a trial of Ad26.COV2.S vaccine versus placebo. The source of these receptors is a person aged 18-65 years who received the Ad26.COV2.S COVID-19 vaccine or a placebo.

The chain uses TRBV15 and TRBJ1-1; D may be TRBD1 (6 bases). Germline CDR1 and CDR2: LNHNV and YYDKDF (reference sequence). Trimming left V 0 bases short and J 0 bases short, with 14 bases between. The CDR3 loop spans 17 amino acids. DNA of the CDR3: TGTGCCACCAGCAGAGATTGGGGGCTCATTATGAACACTGAAGCTTTCTTT. Translation: CATSRDWGLIMNTEAFF.

The V and J genes are TRBV18 and TRBJ2-7; the D gene is possibly TRBD1 (6 bases). Germline V gives CDR1 KGHSH, CDR2 LQKENI. The V end lost 5 bases, the J end lost 2 bases, and 13 bases lay between the germline ends. This CDR3 contains 14 residues. CDR3 DNA: TGTGCCAGCTCAAAGGGGGACGGGGCCTACGAGCAGTACTTC. This codes for CASSKGDGAYEQYF.